This TCR beta chain was sequenced in a study of control samples from healthy donors and cancer patients. From germline, CDR1 is SNHLY and CDR2 FYNNEI. V trimming: 10 bases; J trimming: 8 bases; junction bases outside the gene matches: 8. The CDR3 runs to 13 residues. Here immunoSEQ multiplex PCR was the method, and the copy in TCRdb shows in-frame clones only, minus some. The table has 35,000 to 55,000 clones, 65% to 80% seen once; the top ten hold more than 15%. Input material: formalin-fixed, paraffin-embedded tissue. The genes are TRBV2 and TRBJ1-4, with TRBD1 identical over 9 bases. This receptor was obtained from a male donor with melanoma. The CDR3 DNA is TGTGCCACCGGGACAGGGTTAAGGGAAAAACTGTTTTTT. It is translated as CATGTGLREKLFF.